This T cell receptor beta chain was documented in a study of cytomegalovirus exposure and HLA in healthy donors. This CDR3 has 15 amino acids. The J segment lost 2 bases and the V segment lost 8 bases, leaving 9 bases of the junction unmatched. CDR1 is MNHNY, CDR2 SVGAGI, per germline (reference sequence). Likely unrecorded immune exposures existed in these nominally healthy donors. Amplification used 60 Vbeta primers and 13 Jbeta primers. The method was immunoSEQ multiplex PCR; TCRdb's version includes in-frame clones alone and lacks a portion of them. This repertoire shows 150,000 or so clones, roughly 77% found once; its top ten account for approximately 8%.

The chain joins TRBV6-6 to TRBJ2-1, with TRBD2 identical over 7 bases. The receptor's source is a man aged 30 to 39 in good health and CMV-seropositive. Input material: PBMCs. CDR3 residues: CASDGGGRPYNEQFF. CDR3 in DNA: TGTGCCAGCGACGGTGGCGGGAGACCCTACAATGAGCAGTTCTTC.